This TCR beta chain was captured by sequencing in a study of blood T cell repertoires in COVID-19. Study as a whole: Acute and convalescent COVID-19 specimens originated in the United States, Italy and Spain. T cells, B-cell-depleted T cells, or PBMCs provided the cDNA or gDNA that served as material.

Authors' analysis steps: Amplified reference gene primers provided the basis for estimating nucleated cell counts. TCRdb's copy holds only in-frame clones and misses some; the assay was immunoSEQ multiplex PCR. V, J and clone size reflect that table, while D and trimming were determined from the DNA. Counted here are roughly 190,000 clones, about 80% occurring once; the ten biggest clones make up less than 7%. J gave up 3 bases and V 6 bases, and 10 bases lay outside the gene matches. Germline V gives CDR1 MNHEY, CDR2 SVGEGT. The CDR3 covers 15 residues. This sequence originates from a man aged 55 to 70 with acute or convalescent COVID-19. Sequenced input: peripheral blood. This rearrangement joins TRBV6-2 or TRBV6-3 to TRBJ2-7, with 8 nucleotides matching TRBD2. In DNA form, the CDR3 reads TGTGCCAGCAGCCCCACCGGGGGGGGCTTCTACGAGCAGTACTTC. Protein sequence: CASSPTGGGFYEQYF.